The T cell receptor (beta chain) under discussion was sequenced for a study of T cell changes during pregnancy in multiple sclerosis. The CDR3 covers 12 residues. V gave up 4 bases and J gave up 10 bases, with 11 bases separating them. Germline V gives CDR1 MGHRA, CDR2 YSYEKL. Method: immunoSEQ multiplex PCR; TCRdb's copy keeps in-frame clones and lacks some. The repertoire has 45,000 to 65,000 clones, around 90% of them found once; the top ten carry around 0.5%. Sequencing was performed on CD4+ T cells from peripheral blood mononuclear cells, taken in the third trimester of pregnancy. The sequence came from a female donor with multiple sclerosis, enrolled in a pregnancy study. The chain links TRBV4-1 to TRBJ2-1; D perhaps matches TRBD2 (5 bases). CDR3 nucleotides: TGCGCCAGCAGCCGAATCGGGATAGAGCAGTTCTTC. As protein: CASSRIGIEQFF.